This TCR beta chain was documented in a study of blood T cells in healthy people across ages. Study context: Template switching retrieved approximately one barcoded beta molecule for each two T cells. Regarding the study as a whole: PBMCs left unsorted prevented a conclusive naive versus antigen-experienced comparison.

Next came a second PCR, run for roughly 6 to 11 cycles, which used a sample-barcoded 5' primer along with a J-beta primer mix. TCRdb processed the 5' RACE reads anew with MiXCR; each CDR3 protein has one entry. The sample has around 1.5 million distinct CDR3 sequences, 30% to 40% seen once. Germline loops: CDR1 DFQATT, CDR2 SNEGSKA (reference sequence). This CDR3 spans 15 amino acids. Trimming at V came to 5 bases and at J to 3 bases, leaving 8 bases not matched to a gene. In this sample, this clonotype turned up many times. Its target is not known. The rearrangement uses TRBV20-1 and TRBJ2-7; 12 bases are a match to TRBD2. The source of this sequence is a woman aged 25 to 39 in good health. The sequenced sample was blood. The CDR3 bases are TGCAGTGCTTCCGGGACGACTAGCGGGGGCTACGAGCAGTACTTC. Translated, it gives CSASGTTSGGYEQYF.